This T cell receptor (beta chain) was documented in a study of beta chain features in type 1 diabetes. V was clipped by 4 bases and J by 1 base; unmatched bases: 4. CDR3 length: 15 residues. The study reverse transcribed the entire isolated RNA, so it sequenced expressed TCRB transcripts. Method: immunoSEQ multiplex PCR; TCRdb's copy keeps in-frame clones and lacks some. The table records over 700,000 clones, 17% of them present only once. This clonotype was sampled from a woman under 30 in good health. The gene calls are TRBV5-3 and TRBJ1-1; 10 nucleotides line up with TRBD1. TRBV5-3 is an open reading frame, and its role is uncertain. The sequenced sample was naive CD4+ T cells from blood. The chain's CDR3 is CARSPRTGGNTEAFF. CDR3 nucleotides: TGTGCCAGAAGCCCTCGGACAGGGGGGAACACTGAAGCTTTCTTT.